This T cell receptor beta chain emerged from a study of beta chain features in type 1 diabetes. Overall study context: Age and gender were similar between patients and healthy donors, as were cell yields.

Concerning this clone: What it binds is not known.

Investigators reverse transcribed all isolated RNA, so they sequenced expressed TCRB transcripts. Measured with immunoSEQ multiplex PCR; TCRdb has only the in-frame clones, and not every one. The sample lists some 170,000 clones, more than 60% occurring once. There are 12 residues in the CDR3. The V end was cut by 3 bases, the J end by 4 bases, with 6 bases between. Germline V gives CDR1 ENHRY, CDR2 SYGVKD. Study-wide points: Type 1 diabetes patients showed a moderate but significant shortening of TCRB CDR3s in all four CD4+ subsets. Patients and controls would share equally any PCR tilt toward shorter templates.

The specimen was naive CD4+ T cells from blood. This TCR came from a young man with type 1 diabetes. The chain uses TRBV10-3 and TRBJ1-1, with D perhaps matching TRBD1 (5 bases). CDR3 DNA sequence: TGTGCCATCAGTGACAGGGCCACTGAAGCTTTCTTT. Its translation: CAISDRATEAFF.